This entry concerns a single T cell receptor beta chain. Its matching antigen is unknown. This entry comes from a study of cytomegalovirus exposure and HLA in healthy donors. Assay used: immunoSEQ multiplex PCR; TCRdb lists only in-frame clones, some missing. The profile shows a few hundred thousand clones, around 86% of them singletons. Study observations and caveats: Most TCRs appeared rarely, but some public TCRs recurred in many donors. 150 to 200 TCR beta chains were listed as cytomegalovirus-associated.

Germline V gene lookup returns CDR1 SGHNT and CDR2 YYREEE (reference sequence). Trimming took 0 bases from V and 0 from J; bases not matched to a gene: 5. The CDR3 has 17 amino acids. The chain carries TRBV5-4 and TRBJ2-7, with 11 nucleotides matching TRBD2. Source material: PBMCs. The sequence derives from a woman aged 18-29 years in good health and CMV-seronegative. The CDR3 DNA reads TGTGCCAGCAGCTTGGGACTAGCGGGACCAAGCTCCTACGAGCAGTACTTC. Its protein product is CASSLGLAGPSSYEQYF.